This is a list of T cell receptor beta chains from one sample in a study of cytomegalovirus exposure and HLA in healthy donors. Some clones are missing from TCRdb's copy, which holds only in-frame ones; the method was immunoSEQ multiplex PCR. The table lists about 79,000 clones, roughly two thirds of them singletons. Sequenced material: PBMCs. These TCRs come from a woman between 45 and 60 years old in good health and CMV-seropositive. CDR3s include the opening cysteine and the closing phenylalanine or tryptophan. Each record gives: J gene, D gene, V gene, clone size, CDR3 DNA, CDR3 protein. The D gene is left open where the match is weak. A row's size may be missing; if present it is once, few, many or a size class.

J gene: TRBJ2-1; D gene: NA; V gene: TRBV7-9; clone size: few; CDR3 DNA: TGTTCCAGCGCTAGAGAAAACAATGAGCAGTTCTTC; CDR3 protein: CSSARENNEQFF
J gene: TRBJ1-5; D gene: NA; V gene: TRBV28; clone size: NA; CDR3 DNA: TGTGCCAGCAGTATCCCGAGAGATAGCAATCAGCCCCAGCATTTT; CDR3 protein: CASSIPRDSNQPQHF
J gene: TRBJ2-3; D gene: TRBD2; V gene: TRBV5-1; clone size: NA; CDR3 DNA: TGCGCCAGCAGCGCGCCGGGACTAGGGATATTTAAGGATACGCAGTATTTT; CDR3 protein: CASSAPGLGIFKDTQYF
J gene: TRBJ1-1; D gene: TRBD1; V gene: TRBV2; clone size: NA; CDR3 DNA: TGTGCCAGCAGGGTTGACAGGGGCGGCACTGAAGCTTTCTTT; CDR3 protein: CASRVDRGGTEAFF
J gene: TRBJ1-2; D gene: TRBD1; V gene: TRBV5-6; clone size: NA; CDR3 DNA: TGTGCCAGCAGCGCGGGACAGATTGGCTACACCTTC; CDR3 protein: CASSAGQIGYTF
J gene: TRBJ2-5; D gene: TRBD2; V gene: TRBV7-2; clone size: NA; CDR3 DNA: TGTGCCAGCAGCTTAGAGCGGGGTCAAGAGACCCAGTACTTC; CDR3 protein: CASSLERGQETQYF
J gene: TRBJ2-1; D gene: NA; V gene: TRBV5-4; clone size: NA; CDR3 DNA: TGTGCCAGCAGAGAGGGGGTGGGGCTCTTCTACAATGAGCAGTTCTTC; CDR3 protein: CASREGVGLFYNEQFF
J gene: TRBJ1-1; D gene: TRBD1; V gene: TRBV6-5; clone size: NA; CDR3 DNA: TGTGCCAGCAGTCGACCTGGACAGGGAAGGACTGAAGCTTTCTTT; CDR3 protein: CASSRPGQGRTEAFF
J gene: TRBJ1-2; D gene: NA; V gene: TRBV19; clone size: few; CDR3 DNA: TGTGCCAGTAGCAGACTCTATGGCTACACCTTC; CDR3 protein: CASSRLYGYTF
J gene: TRBJ1-2; D gene: NA; V gene: TRBV27; clone size: NA; CDR3 DNA: TGTGCCAGCAGTTTGACAGGACAATATGGCTACACCTTC; CDR3 protein: CASSLTGQYGYTF
J gene: TRBJ2-7; D gene: TRBD1; V gene: TRBV19; clone size: NA; CDR3 DNA: TGTGCCAGCTCCTCCGGGACAGGGGCCGAGCAGTACTTC; CDR3 protein: CASSSGTGAEQYF
J gene: TRBJ2-3; D gene: TRBD2; V gene: TRBV5-1; clone size: NA; CDR3 DNA: TGCGCCAGCAGCTCAGGGCTTAGCGGGGGGACAGATACGCAGTATTTT; CDR3 protein: CASSSGLSGGTDTQYF
J gene: TRBJ2-3; D gene: TRBD2; V gene: TRBV11-2; clone size: once; CDR3 DNA: TGTGCCAGCAGCATATACGGACTAGCGGGGGGCGGGACAGATACGCAGTATTTT; CDR3 protein: CASSIYGLAGGGTDTQYF
J gene: TRBJ1-1; D gene: NA; V gene: TRBV7-9; clone size: few; CDR3 DNA: TGTGCCAGCAGCCACAGCAAGATGAGAACTGAAGCTTTCTTT; CDR3 protein: CASSHSKMRTEAFF
J gene: TRBJ2-1; D gene: TRBD2; V gene: TRBV12-5; clone size: NA; CDR3 DNA: TGTGCTAGTGGTTTGGCAATGGCAGGGAGGGAAAATGAGCAGTTCTTC; CDR3 protein: CASGLAMAGRENEQFF
J gene: TRBJ1-1; D gene: NA; V gene: TRBV5-1; clone size: few; CDR3 DNA: TGCGCCAGCAGAACTAACGGGGGGACTGAAGCTTTCTTT; CDR3 protein: CASRTNGGTEAFF
J gene: TRBJ2-7; D gene: NA; V gene: TRBV5-1; clone size: few; CDR3 DNA: TGCGCCAGCAGCTTGGCCACGGACAGTCTTAGCTCCTACGAGCAGTACTTC; CDR3 protein: CASSLATDSLSSYEQYF
J gene: TRBJ2-2; D gene: NA; V gene: TRBV11-3; clone size: NA; CDR3 DNA: TGTGCCAGCAGACACACGTCAGGGTCCGGGGAGCTGTTTTTT; CDR3 protein: CASRHTSGSGELFF
J gene: TRBJ1-1; D gene: TRBD1; V gene: TRBV4-1; clone size: few; CDR3 DNA: TGCGCCAGCCAAGACAGGGGGAGGAACACTGAAGCTTTCTTT; CDR3 protein: CASQDRGRNTEAFF
J gene: TRBJ2-5; D gene: TRBD2; V gene: TRBV15; clone size: NA; CDR3 DNA: TGTGCCGCCCGGGGGGGAGGGACCCAGTACTTC; CDR3 protein: CAARGGGTQYF
J gene: TRBJ2-1; D gene: NA; V gene: TRBV10-3; clone size: NA; CDR3 DNA: TGTGCCATCAGTGAGTCGGGGGGGCAGGGGTCCTACAATGAGCAGTTCTTC; CDR3 protein: CAISESGGQGSYNEQFF
J gene: TRBJ1-5; D gene: NA; V gene: TRBV6-1; clone size: NA; CDR3 DNA: TGTGCCAGCAGTTATGGGGGGGCGGATCAGCCCCAGCATTTT; CDR3 protein: CASSYGGADQPQHF
J gene: TRBJ2-2; D gene: TRBD2; V gene: TRBV10-3; clone size: once; CDR3 DNA: TGTGCCATCCAGACACTAGCGGGGGAGAACACCGGGGAGCTGTTTTTT; CDR3 protein: CAIQTLAGENTGELFF
J gene: TRBJ2-7; D gene: NA; V gene: TRBV9; clone size: NA; CDR3 DNA: TGTGCCAGCAGCGTAGGGACAGCCACCTACGAGCAGTACTTC; CDR3 protein: CASSVGTATYEQYF
J gene: TRBJ2-7; D gene: TRBD2; V gene: TRBV7-9; clone size: few; CDR3 DNA: TGTGCCAGCAGCTCCGGGGGGGGATCCTACGAGCAGTACTTC; CDR3 protein: CASSSGGGSYEQYF
J gene: TRBJ1-5; D gene: NA; V gene: TRBV19; clone size: few; CDR3 DNA: TGTGCCAGTAGTCTACAGGGTGGGAATCAGCCCCAGCATTTT; CDR3 protein: CASSLQGGNQPQHF
J gene: TRBJ2-7; D gene: NA; V gene: TRBV4-1; clone size: NA; CDR3 DNA: TGCGCCAGCAGCCAAGCAGACTACGAGCAGTACTTC; CDR3 protein: CASSQADYEQYF
J gene: TRBJ2-5; D gene: TRBD1; V gene: TRBV5-1; clone size: NA; CDR3 DNA: TGCGCCAGCAGCTTGACAGGGGGCGCTTCCCCGTCCCAAGAGACCCAGTACTTC; CDR3 protein: CASSLTGGASPSQETQYF
J gene: TRBJ2-6; D gene: NA; V gene: TRBV13; clone size: NA; CDR3 DNA: TGTGCCAGCAGCTTATCCGCGGCAAGCCCCGGGGCCAACGTCCTGACTTTC; CDR3 protein: CASSLSAASPGANVLTF
J gene: TRBJ2-2; D gene: NA; V gene: TRBV7-9; clone size: NA; CDR3 DNA: TGTGCCAGCAGCCTTTCGTCCGCGGTCGGGGAGCTGTTTTTT; CDR3 protein: CASSLSSAVGELFF
J gene: TRBJ1-1; D gene: NA; V gene: TRBV7-9; clone size: NA; CDR3 DNA: TGTGCCAGCAGCCCCGCCCCGAGGAAAAGAAACACTGAAGCTTTCTTT; CDR3 protein: CASSPAPRKRNTEAFF
J gene: TRBJ1-4; D gene: NA; V gene: TRBV28; clone size: few; CDR3 DNA: TGTGCCAGCAACTATGAGATTGCAACTAATGAAAAACTGTTTTTT; CDR3 protein: CASNYEIATNEKLFF
J gene: TRBJ2-3; D gene: TRBD2; V gene: TRBV28; clone size: few; CDR3 DNA: TGTGCCAGCAGTTACGGACTAGTTTCAAATACGCAGTATTTT; CDR3 protein: CASSYGLVSNTQYF
J gene: TRBJ1-4; D gene: TRBD1; V gene: TRBV7-6; clone size: NA; CDR3 DNA: TGTGCCAGCATTCAGGGGGGTGACTCAACTAATGAAAAACTGTTTTTT; CDR3 protein: CASIQGGDSTNEKLFF
J gene: TRBJ1-3; D gene: TRBD1; V gene: TRBV4-1; clone size: NA; CDR3 DNA: TGCGCCTCCACAGGGGGCCCAGGTGCTGGAAACACCATATATTTT; CDR3 protein: CASTGGPGAGNTIYF
J gene: TRBJ2-3; D gene: TRBD2; V gene: TRBV6-5; clone size: NA; CDR3 DNA: TGTGCCAGCAGTTACGGAGCGGGGGGTTACACAGATACGCAGTATTTT; CDR3 protein: CASSYGAGGYTDTQYF
J gene: TRBJ2-7; D gene: NA; V gene: TRBV5-1; clone size: NA; CDR3 DNA: TGCGCCAGCAGCTTTCAGGGTGATGGGAACGAGCAGTACTTC; CDR3 protein: CASSFQGDGNEQYF
J gene: TRBJ2-3; D gene: NA; V gene: TRBV21-1; clone size: NA; CDR3 DNA: TGTGCCAGCAGTAAAAAAGACAGTACAGATACGCAGTATTTT; CDR3 protein: CASSKKDSTDTQYF
J gene: TRBJ2-3; D gene: TRBD2; V gene: TRBV5-1; clone size: once; CDR3 DNA: TGCGCCAGCAGCGAAACTAGCGGGGCGCAGTATTTT; CDR3 protein: CASSETSGAQYF
J gene: TRBJ2-7; D gene: TRBD1; V gene: TRBV9; clone size: NA; CDR3 DNA: TGTGCCAGCAGCGTAGAGTGGGGACAGGGCGAGCAGTACTTC; CDR3 protein: CASSVEWGQGEQYF
J gene: TRBJ2-5; D gene: NA; V gene: TRBV2; clone size: NA; CDR3 DNA: TGTGCCACAGGAGGATCGGAGACCCAGTACTTC; CDR3 protein: CATGGSETQYF
J gene: TRBJ2-5; D gene: TRBD1; V gene: TRBV30; clone size: few; CDR3 DNA: TGTGCCTGGAGTGTGGCGGGACAGGGAAAGGAGACCCAGTACTTC; CDR3 protein: CAWSVAGQGKETQYF
J gene: TRBJ1-3; D gene: NA; V gene: TRBV5-1; clone size: few; CDR3 DNA: TGCGCCAGCAGACGTGGGGCGGATGGAAACACCATATATTTT; CDR3 protein: CASRRGADGNTIYF
J gene: TRBJ1-6; D gene: NA; V gene: TRBV2; clone size: once; CDR3 DNA: TGTGCCAGCTATTGGGGTTCGGGGGGGATGAATTCGCCCCTCCACTTT; CDR3 protein: CASYWGSGGMNSPLHF
J gene: TRBJ2-4; D gene: NA; V gene: TRBV6-1; clone size: NA; CDR3 DNA: TGTGCCAGCAGTGGACAGATAAACATTCAGTACTTC; CDR3 protein: CASSGQINIQYF
J gene: TRBJ1-1; D gene: TRBD1; V gene: TRBV5-1; clone size: NA; CDR3 DNA: TGCGCCAGCAGCCTTAGACAGGGGGGCACTGAAGCTTTCTTT; CDR3 protein: CASSLRQGGTEAFF
J gene: TRBJ2-1; D gene: NA; V gene: TRBV2; clone size: few; CDR3 DNA: TGTGCCAGCAGTGTTGACTTCCAAAATGAGCAGTTCTTC; CDR3 protein: CASSVDFQNEQFF
J gene: TRBJ1-2; D gene: NA; V gene: TRBV7-9; clone size: NA; CDR3 DNA: TGTTCCAGCAGCCCTCCGGGGGTCGCTGGCTACACCTTC; CDR3 protein: CSSSPPGVAGYTF
J gene: TRBJ1-2; D gene: TRBD1; V gene: TRBV5-6; clone size: once; CDR3 DNA: TGTGCCAGCAGCGCGATGACAGGGATGGAAGGCTACACCTTC; CDR3 protein: CASSAMTGMEGYTF
J gene: TRBJ2-5; D gene: TRBD1; V gene: TRBV5-4; clone size: NA; CDR3 DNA: TGTGCCAGCAGCTTGGTAAGGGGGCGAGCGGAGACCCAGTACTTC; CDR3 protein: CASSLVRGRAETQYF
J gene: TRBJ2-7; D gene: NA; V gene: TRBV15; clone size: NA; CDR3 DNA: TGTGCCACCAGCAGAGATAGCCTGAAGCGGCAGACCTACGAGCAGTACTTC; CDR3 protein: CATSRDSLKRQTYEQYF
J gene: TRBJ2-3; D gene: TRBD1; V gene: TRBV2; clone size: NA; CDR3 DNA: TGTGCCAGGAACCGGGACAGGGACACAGATACGCAGTATTTT; CDR3 protein: CARNRDRDTDTQYF
J gene: TRBJ2-2; D gene: TRBD1; V gene: TRBV2; clone size: few; CDR3 DNA: TGTGCCAGCAGGGACAGGGGGCGCGCCGGGGAGCTGTTTTTT; CDR3 protein: CASRDRGRAGELFF
J gene: TRBJ1-4; D gene: NA; V gene: TRBV13; clone size: few; CDR3 DNA: TGTGCCAGCAGGGGAGGAACTAATGAAAAACTGTTTTTT; CDR3 protein: CASRGGTNEKLFF
J gene: TRBJ2-5; D gene: NA; V gene: TRBV28; clone size: few; CDR3 DNA: TGTGCCAGCAGTGTTGGAGGGGAGACCCAGTACTTC; CDR3 protein: CASSVGGETQYF
J gene: TRBJ2-3; D gene: TRBD2; V gene: TRBV5-4; clone size: NA; CDR3 DNA: TGTGCCAGCAGCCCAGGGACTAGCGGCACAGATACGCAGTATTTT; CDR3 protein: CASSPGTSGTDTQYF